This TCR beta chain was recovered during a study of cytomegalovirus exposure and HLA in healthy donors (dated by TCRdb to 2015 to 2018). General notes on the study: In an earlier analysis of some 610 of the donors, around 290 Gb of sequence data and 90 million to 120 million unique TCR beta sequences from about 179 million T cells were reported. An early release that covered some 640 HLA-typed donors contained approximately 300 gigabases of sequencing data and some 87 million unique TCR sequences. Among the approximately 430 genotyped donors, about 83% belonged to the genetic ancestry cluster associated with self-reported Caucasian donors. The aim of the study was to test whether cataloging public T cell receptors could identify signatures of past pathogen exposure. The study used immunosequencing to profile the T cell repertoires of approximately 630 subjects and linked those repertoires to cytomegalovirus serostatus. Besides the first cohort of roughly 700 subjects, a separate validation cohort made up of 120 different subjects was used. The study combined high-throughput TCR immunosequencing, statistical association of individual TCRs with disease status, and machine learning to predict cytomegalovirus infection status. To study patterns of TCR occurrence, a later analysis re-analyzed previously published TCR beta repertoires from 650 to 750 donors and added high-resolution HLA genotyping. Rather than using new phenotypic data, the later analysis identified candidate immune exposures from TCR beta sequences and from how often those sequences occurred across donors. To decide whether each TCR beta V gene segment behaved as functional or pseudogenic, an earlier analysis of fewer than 750 of the donors relied on high-throughput TCR beta sequencing. Donor age, sex, ethnicity and CMV serostatus were compiled together with the repertoire data. Genome-wide SNP genotypes for about 55% of the roughly 670 donors were used in a later genetic analysis, which treated that subset as a discovery cohort. Every repertoire in the discovery cohort had been generated on one and the same sequencing platform. HLA typing included class I and class II loci at four-digit resolution. Typing coverage varied by locus: roughly 629-630 donors for A, B, C, DRB1 and DQB1; 500 to 550 for DQA1; about 590 for DPA1; 450 to 480 for DPB1. Roughly 5 DR-DQ haplotypes were handled as single units for association and clustering, since linkage in the cohort was strong. Among approximately 370 genotyped donors of the cohort, an average of roughly 230,000 unique TCR beta nucleotide sequences was sequenced per donor, of which about 18% were non-productive. The research as a whole found: A later analysis found that TCR association rates varied across HLA loci, with DRB1 alleles showing the most associated TCRs and HLA-C alleles the fewest. In a later analysis, several top co-occurrence clusters were reported to appear linked to parvovirus B19, influenza, CMV and Epstein-Barr virus. In a later analysis, some 18,000 TCR beta sequences were associated with specific HLA alleles at a false discovery rate of 0.05. The earlier analysis of some 540 of the donors excluded approximately 15 rarely observed V segments, including chromosome 9 orphons, because counts were too low. The only immune exposure information available for the cohort was CMV serostatus. A later analysis found that most CMV-associated TCR beta chains appeared HLA-restricted, with HLA associations seemingly driven largely by CMV exposure. HLA typing was unavailable for some donors at each locus, so association tests used only the typed subset. In an earlier analysis of around 600 of the donors, most TCR beta V segments were observed in productive rearrangements about 87% or about 30% of the time, broadly matching IMGT annotations. Three of the identified cytomegalovirus-associated TCR beta chains were confirmed in vitro to be specific for cytomegalovirus antigens. A cluster of highly shared sequence variants was judged likely to be a technical artifact of the sequencing pipeline. According to the authors, the approach could potentially be generalized to other disease states and immunological phenotypes. Compared with equally common non-associated chains, HLA-associated TCR beta chains in a later analysis were more clonally expanded and had lower generation probabilities. In this cohort, only TCR beta chains were sequenced, and detectable features were limited by the absence of alpha or paired-chain data. Correlated functional status among segregating V segments might be attributable to linkage disequilibrium, but an unknown experimental factor could not be ruled out. In a later genetic analysis, a missense DCLRE1C variant was associated with V-gene and J-gene trimming of TCR beta chains, and the association was replicated in an independent cohort. In a later genetic analysis, fewer N-insertions in productive TCRs were reported among donors in an Asian-associated ancestry cluster than the 666-donor mean. A further reported finding was that TCR beta sequences accurately predicted the HLA-A and HLA-B alleles for most subjects in the first cohort. Sequencing depth was assumed to be roughly uniform across donors in the presence/absence analyses, though that assumption may not hold. In both the original and validation cohorts, the classifier was reported to diagnose cytomegalovirus status with high specificity and sensitivity. When HLA alleles, especially DR and DQ, strongly co-occurred, TCR associations were difficult to assign to individual alleles. Most TCR sequences were observed very rarely across donors, whereas some public TCRs were present in many individuals. In the study, approximately 160 TCR beta chains were listed as associated with cytomegalovirus.

The cohort was made up of roughly 670 healthy bone marrow donors. At the time of sampling, every cohort member was nominally healthy, though immune exposures that went unrecorded were likely present. The donor tested CMV seropositive, placing the donor among the 289 seropositive members of the cohort. A peripheral blood sample was collected from each donor, and TCR beta sequencing was performed on peripheral blood mononuclear cells. Genomic DNA extraction from the blood cell samples was performed with the Qiagen DNeasy Blood Extraction Kit. Note on this clone: Its antigen is still unknown. One base away there is no much larger clone; base qualities are not given.

Receptor amplification or capture employed the immunoSEQ multiplex PCR assay. A mixture of 60 forward primers for TCR Vbeta segments and 13 reverse primers for TCR Jbeta segments was used in the multiplex PCR. Amplification of the CDR3 region of rearranged TCR beta genes was performed with a multiplex PCR assay on genomic DNA. On the Illumina HiSeq System, the amplified TCR beta libraries were sequenced as 87-base-pair reads. On the study's bioinformatics: In a later analysis, tens of millions of unique TCR beta chains were counted across the roughly 670 repertoires, and roughly 11 million of these chains were shared by at least two donors. To remove PCR and sequencing errors, raw reads were error-corrected and collapsed into unique sequences using a nearest-neighbor algorithm that merged closely related sequences. CDR3 sequences were aligned to IMGT reference sequences to assign V, D and J gene segments. Each retained sequence needed at least a six-nucleotide match to both a V gene segment and a J gene segment. Rearrangements were classified as productive when the CDR3 lacked stop codons and remained in frame with V and J, and all other rearrangements were classified as non-productive. CDR3 was defined according to IMGT convention as the region running from the second conserved V-encoded cysteine to the conserved J-encoded phenylalanine. The earlier analysis of 550 to 650 of the donors excluded any sequence lacking an unambiguous match to a single V gene segment. In an earlier analysis of 450 to 750 of the donors, a V segment was called functional when productive rearrangements were above 56.7%, and segregating when the standard deviation between donors exceeded 5%. To diagnose cytomegalovirus status from the catalog of TCR beta chain sequences, a statistical classification framework was built. A later analysis assigned V and J genes by comparing TCR nucleotide sequences with IMGT/GENE-DB human TR gene sequences. The TCRdist pipeline was used in a later analysis to assign CDR3 sequences and most-parsimonious VDJ recombination scenarios. In a later analysis, each TCR beta chain was defined by its CDR3 amino acid sequence together with its V-gene family, and reads lacking a unique V-gene family were excluded. To address suspected cross-contamination and a sequencing artifact, a later analysis removed several hundred highly shared, low-generation-probability nucleotide sequences. For each public chain, a later analysis derived a clonal expansion index from normalized ranks of inferred template counts within each repertoire. A later analysis computed generation probabilities with a VDJ recombination model fitted to out-of-frame rearrangements, and checked the results against IGoR. In a later analysis, TCR-TCR, TCR-HLA and TCR-CMV co-occurrence was scored with hypergeometric tests, and a repertoire-size bias correction was applied to TCR pairs. In a later analysis, false discovery rates were estimated by permuting HLA or CMV assignments 20 times. In a later analysis, co-occurring TCRs were grouped using DBSCAN, with TCRdist sequence similarity added in when clustering inside HLA-allele-positive subsets. Co-occurrence clustering excluded repertoires with fewer than 30,000 or more than 120,000 public chains, plus five with anomalous nucleotide sharing. Imported from immuneACCESS, the table was reduced by TCRdb to in-frame sequences with V and J called. These copies leave out some clones; in studies compared against another copy, an unresolved V gene accounts for under half, and the cause of the remainder is not known. V, J and clone size are taken as reported in that table, and D and trimming were inferred from the DNA itself. The sample includes 100,000 to 150,000 clones, with around 75% observed a single time. The biggest ten clones account for under 9.5% of the sample.

The TCR comes from a woman aged 45-65 years in good health and CMV-seropositive. Input material: PBMCs.

The DNA sequence reads TGTGCCAGCAGACTCGGGGGGGCCCCCTACGAGCAGTACTTC. This translates into CASRLGGAPYEQYF. The chain is assembled from TRBV28 and TRBJ2-7; TRBD2 fits 8 bases in the junction. CDR1 and CDR2, looked up from the germline V gene, are MDHEN and SYDVKM. Compared with germline, V lacks 6 bases and J lacks 2 bases; bases without a gene match: 6. From its cysteine to its phenylalanine, the CDR3 spans 14 amino acids. Of the read, only the CDR3 DNA is kept; its 42 bases are in frame from base 1.